The entry that follows covers one T cell receptor (beta chain) sequence. Its antigen remains unknown. Genomic DNA belonging to each subset was distributed in equal measure over several immunoSEQ plates. Only in-frame clones appear in the TCRdb table, and some are missing; sequencing was by immunoSEQ multiplex PCR. The table has about 590,000 clones, about 95% seen once. Naive-designated CD8 cells lacked CD45RO, were positively enriched for CCR7, and omitted terminally differentiated effector memory CD45RA+ cells. The data belong to a study of shared clonotypes between healthy human individuals. Findings and limits, study-wide: Non-shared clonotypes had lower generation probabilities than those shared by all four donors.

V lost 8 bases, J lost 7 bases, and 4 bases stayed unmatched. CDR3 length equals 13 residues. In germline, CDR1 is SNHLY, CDR2 FYNNEI. This sequence joins TRBV2 and TRBJ1-6; TRBD1 aligns across 8 bases. Material for sequencing was naive CD8+ T cells sorted from blood. The clonotype originates from a woman aged 25 to 39 in good health. This CDR3 is CASGQGMNSPLHF. In nucleotides, the CDR3 is TGTGCCAGCGGACAGGGAATGAATTCACCCCTCCACTTT.